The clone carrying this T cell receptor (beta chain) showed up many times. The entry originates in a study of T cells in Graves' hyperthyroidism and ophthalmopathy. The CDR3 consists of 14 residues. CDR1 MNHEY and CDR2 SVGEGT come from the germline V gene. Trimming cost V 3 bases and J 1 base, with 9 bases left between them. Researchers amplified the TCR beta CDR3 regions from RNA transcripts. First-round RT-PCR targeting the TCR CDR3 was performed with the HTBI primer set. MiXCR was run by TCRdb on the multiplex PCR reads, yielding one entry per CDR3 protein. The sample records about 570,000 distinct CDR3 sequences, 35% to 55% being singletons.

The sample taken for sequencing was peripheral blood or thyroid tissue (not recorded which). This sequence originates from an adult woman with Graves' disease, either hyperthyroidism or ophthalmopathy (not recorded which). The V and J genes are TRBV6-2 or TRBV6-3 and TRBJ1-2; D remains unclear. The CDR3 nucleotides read TGTGCCAGCAGTTATAACGGAGATAACTATGGCTACACCTTC. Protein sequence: CASSYNGDNYGYTF.